This record looks at one T cell receptor beta chain sequence and its context. The antigen remains undetermined. This CDR3 is missing its conserved last phenylalanine or tryptophan, likely due to a read error. The DNA is omitted, as the CDR3 cannot be located on it reliably, and the CDR3 follows TCRdb's listing. CDR1 and CDR2 from the germline V gene are SNHLY and FYNNEI. The CDR3 region is 9 residues in length, termini included. What was amplified from RNA transcripts were TCR beta CDR3 regions. The HTBI set primed first-round TCR CDR3 RT-PCR. One entry per CDR3 protein, called by TCRdb with MiXCR from the multiplex PCR reads. Of 800,000 or so distinct CDR3 sequences listed, around 38% are singletons. These data originate in a study of T cells in Graves' hyperthyroidism and ophthalmopathy. Overall study context: Before any treatment, at initial diagnosis, peripheral blood was collected. Study-level points and caveats: Ophthalmopathy was told apart from stable hyperthyroidism by a 13 V-J model. Model output signaled ophthalmopathy a median roughly six months ahead of onset.

Diagnosis relied on clinical symptoms, serum thyroxine and TRAb, thyroid ultrasound and orbital computed tomography. Sequenced: blood. This clonotype originated in a man younger than 30 with Graves' hyperthyroidism. V gene TRBV2 combines with J gene TRBJ1-3; the table names TRBD1, a call not compared with the DNA. CDR3 region: CASSEAPGA.